This TCR beta chain was sequenced for a study of blood T cell repertoires in COVID-19. About the study: PBMCs, B-cell-depleted T cells, or T cells provided the cDNA or gDNA that made up the material.

The table came from immunoSEQ multiplex PCR; TCRdb's copy has only in-frame clones and leaves some out. The sample has approximately 240,000 clones, 80% to 95% seen once; the top ten hold approximately 2%. The CDR3 consists of 15 residues. In germline, CDR1 is MDHEN, CDR2 SYDVKM. V lost 7 bases and J 0 bases, leaving 15 bases between the germline ends. Assignments of participants to cohorts depended upon their own reported clinical history. Input material: PBMCs or T cells enriched from blood (not recorded which). This chain joins TRBV28 and TRBJ1-2, with D perhaps TRBD1 (6 bases). The receptor's source is a woman between 18 and 29 years old who had recovered from COVID-19. The CDR3 nucleotides read TGTGCCAGCACTGGCGGGGGACAAGCTAACTATGGCTACACCTTC. It codes for CASTGGGQANYGYTF.